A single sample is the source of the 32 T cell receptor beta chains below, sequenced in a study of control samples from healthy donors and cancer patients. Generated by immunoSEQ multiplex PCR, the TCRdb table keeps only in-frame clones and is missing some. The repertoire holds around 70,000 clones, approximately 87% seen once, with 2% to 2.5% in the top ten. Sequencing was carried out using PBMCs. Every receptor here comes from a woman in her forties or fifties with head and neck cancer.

The CDR3 sequence: CVSTSGGYEQYF. The CDR3 DNA reads TGTGTCTCAACTAGCGGGGGATACGAGCAGTACTTC. This chain joins TRBV6-5 and TRBJ2-7; 11 positions match TRBD2. The CDR3 runs to 12 residues. Germline values: CDR1 MNHEY, CDR2 SVGAGI.

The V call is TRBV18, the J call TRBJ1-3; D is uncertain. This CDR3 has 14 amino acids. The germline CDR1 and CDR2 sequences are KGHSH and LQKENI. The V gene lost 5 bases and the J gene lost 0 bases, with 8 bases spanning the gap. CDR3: CASSWQDSGNTIYF. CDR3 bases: TGTGCCAGCTCATGGCAGGACTCTGGAAACACCATATATTTT.

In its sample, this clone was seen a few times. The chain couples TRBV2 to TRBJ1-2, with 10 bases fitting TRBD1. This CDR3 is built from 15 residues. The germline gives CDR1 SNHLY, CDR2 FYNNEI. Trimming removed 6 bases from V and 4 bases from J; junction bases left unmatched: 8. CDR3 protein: CASRRQGALAYGYTF. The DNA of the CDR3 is TGTGCCAGCAGGCGACAGGGGGCCTTAGCCTATGGCTACACCTTC.

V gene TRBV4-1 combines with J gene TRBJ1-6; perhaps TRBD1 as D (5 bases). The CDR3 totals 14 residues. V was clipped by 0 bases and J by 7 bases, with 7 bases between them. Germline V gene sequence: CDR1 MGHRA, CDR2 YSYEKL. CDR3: CASSQETANSPLHF. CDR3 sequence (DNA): TGCGCCAGCAGCCAAGAGACAGCAAATTCACCCCTCCACTTT.

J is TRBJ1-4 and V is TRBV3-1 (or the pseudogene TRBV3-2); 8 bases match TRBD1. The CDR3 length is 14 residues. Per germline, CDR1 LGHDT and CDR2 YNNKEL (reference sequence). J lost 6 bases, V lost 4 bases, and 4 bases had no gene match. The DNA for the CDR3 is TGTGCCAGCAGCCTACAGGGGGGGGATGAAAAACTGTTTTTT. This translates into CASSLQGGDEKLFF.

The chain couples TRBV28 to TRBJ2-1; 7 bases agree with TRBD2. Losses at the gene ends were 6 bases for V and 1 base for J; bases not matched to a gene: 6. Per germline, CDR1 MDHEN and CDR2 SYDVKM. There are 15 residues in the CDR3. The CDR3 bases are TGTGCCAGCAGCTCCGGACTAGATTCCTACAATGAGCAGTTCTTC. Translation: CASSSGLDSYNEQFF.

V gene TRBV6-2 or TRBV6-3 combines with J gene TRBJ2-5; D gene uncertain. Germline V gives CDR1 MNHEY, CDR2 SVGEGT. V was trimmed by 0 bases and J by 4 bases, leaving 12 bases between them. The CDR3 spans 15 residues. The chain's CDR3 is CASSYSRVPGETQYF. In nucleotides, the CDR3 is TGTGCCAGCAGTTACTCAAGGGTCCCAGGAGAGACCCAGTACTTC.

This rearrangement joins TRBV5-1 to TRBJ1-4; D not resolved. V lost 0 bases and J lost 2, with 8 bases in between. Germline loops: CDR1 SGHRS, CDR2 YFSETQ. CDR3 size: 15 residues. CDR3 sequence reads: CASSLADVTNEKLFF. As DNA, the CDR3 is TGCGCCAGCAGCTTGGCAGACGTGACTAATGAAAAACTGTTTTTT.

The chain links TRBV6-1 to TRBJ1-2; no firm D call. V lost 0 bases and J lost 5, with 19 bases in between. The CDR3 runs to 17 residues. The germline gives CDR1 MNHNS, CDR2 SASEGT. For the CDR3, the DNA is TGTGCCAGCAGTGAAGCGTTCCTTAACCCGACGGATTATGGCTACACCTTC. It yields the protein CASSEAFLNPTDYGYTF.

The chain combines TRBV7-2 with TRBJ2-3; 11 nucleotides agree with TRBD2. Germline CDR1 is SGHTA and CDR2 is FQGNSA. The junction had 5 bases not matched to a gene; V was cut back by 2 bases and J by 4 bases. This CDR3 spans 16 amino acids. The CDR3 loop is CASSLNIAGGPDTQYF. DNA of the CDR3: TGTGCCAGCAGCTTAAATATAGCGGGGGGGCCAGATACGCAGTATTTT.

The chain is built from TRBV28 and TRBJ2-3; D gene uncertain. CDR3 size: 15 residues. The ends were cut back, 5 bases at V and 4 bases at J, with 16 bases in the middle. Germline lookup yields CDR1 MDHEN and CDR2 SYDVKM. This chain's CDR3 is CASSTRTSYPDTQYF. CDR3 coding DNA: TGTGCCAGCAGTACTCGGACGTCGTATCCAGATACGCAGTATTTT.

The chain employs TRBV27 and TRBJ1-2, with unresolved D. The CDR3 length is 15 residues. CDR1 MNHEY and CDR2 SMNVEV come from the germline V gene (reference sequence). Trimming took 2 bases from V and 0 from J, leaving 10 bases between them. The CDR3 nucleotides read TGTGCCAGCAGTTTAGGGGTCGGAGCTAACTATGGCTACACCTTC. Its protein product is CASSLGVGANYGYTF.

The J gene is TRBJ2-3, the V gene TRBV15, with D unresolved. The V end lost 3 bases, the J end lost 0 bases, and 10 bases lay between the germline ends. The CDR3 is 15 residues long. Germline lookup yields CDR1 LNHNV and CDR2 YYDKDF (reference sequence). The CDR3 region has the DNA TGTGCCACCAGCAGCGACGGGCCTAGCACAGATACGCAGTATTTT. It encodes CATSSDGPSTDTQYF.

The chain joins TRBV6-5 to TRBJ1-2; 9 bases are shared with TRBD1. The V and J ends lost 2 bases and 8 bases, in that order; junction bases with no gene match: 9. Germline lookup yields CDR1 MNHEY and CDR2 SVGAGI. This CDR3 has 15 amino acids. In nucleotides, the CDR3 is TGTGCCAGCAGTTACAGAAGAGGGACAGGGATCGGCTACACCTTC. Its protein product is CASSYRRGTGIGYTF.

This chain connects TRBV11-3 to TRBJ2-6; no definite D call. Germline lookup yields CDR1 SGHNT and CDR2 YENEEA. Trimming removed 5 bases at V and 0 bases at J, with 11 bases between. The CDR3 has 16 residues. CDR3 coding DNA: TGTGCCAGCAGCCCTCAGGAGCCCTCTGGGGCCAACGTCCTGACTTTC. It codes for CASSPQEPSGANVLTF.

The CDR3 sequence: CASSEPGQGQTQYF. Written as DNA, the CDR3 is TGTGCCAGCAGTGAACCGGGACAGGGGCAGACCCAGTACTTC. The chain couples TRBV25-1 to TRBJ2-5, with 10 bases fitting TRBD1. This CDR3 region has 14 residues. V lost 2 bases to trimming and J lost 6 bases; unmatched junction nucleotides: 3. The V gene's germline CDR1 is MGHDK and CDR2 SYGVNS.

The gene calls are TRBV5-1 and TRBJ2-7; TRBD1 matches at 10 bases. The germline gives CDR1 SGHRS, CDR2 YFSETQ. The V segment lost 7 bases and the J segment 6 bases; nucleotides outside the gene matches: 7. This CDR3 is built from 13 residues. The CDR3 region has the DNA TGCGCCAGCGCCTGGGGACAGGGGAGCGAGCAGTACTTC. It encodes CASAWGQGSEQYF.

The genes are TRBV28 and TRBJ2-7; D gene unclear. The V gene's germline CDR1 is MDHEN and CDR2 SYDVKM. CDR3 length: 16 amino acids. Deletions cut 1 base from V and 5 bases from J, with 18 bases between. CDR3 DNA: TGTGCCAGCAGTTTATTGGGATTTGCGGTCCGCCACGAGCAGTACTTC. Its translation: CASSLLGFAVRHEQYF.

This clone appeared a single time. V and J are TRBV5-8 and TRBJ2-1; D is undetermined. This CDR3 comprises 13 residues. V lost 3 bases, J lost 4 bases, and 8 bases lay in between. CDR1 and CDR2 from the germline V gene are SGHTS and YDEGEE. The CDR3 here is CASSSIRYNEQFF. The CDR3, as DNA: TGTGCCAGCAGCTCAATCCGATACAATGAGCAGTTCTTC.

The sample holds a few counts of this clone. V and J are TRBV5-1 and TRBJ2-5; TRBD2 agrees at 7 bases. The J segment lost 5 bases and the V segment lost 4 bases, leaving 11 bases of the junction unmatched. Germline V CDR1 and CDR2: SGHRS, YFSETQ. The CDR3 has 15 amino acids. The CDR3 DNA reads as TGCGCCAGCAGCCACCGCGGGGGATCGGTCGAGACCCAGTACTTC. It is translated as CASSHRGGSVETQYF.

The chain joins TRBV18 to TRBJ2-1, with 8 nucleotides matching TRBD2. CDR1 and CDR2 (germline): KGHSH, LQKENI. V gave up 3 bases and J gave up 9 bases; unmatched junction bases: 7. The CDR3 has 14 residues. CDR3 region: CASSPGLEGIEQFF. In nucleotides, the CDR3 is TGTGCCAGCTCACCGGGACTAGAAGGTATTGAGCAGTTCTTC.

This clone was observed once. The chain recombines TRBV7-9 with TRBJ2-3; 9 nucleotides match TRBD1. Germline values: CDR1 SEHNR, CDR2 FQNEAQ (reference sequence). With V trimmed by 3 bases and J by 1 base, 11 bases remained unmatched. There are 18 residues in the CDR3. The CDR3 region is CASSFPNTGGRGTDTQYF. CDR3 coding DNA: TGTGCCAGCAGCTTTCCCAATACAGGGGGCCGGGGCACAGATACGCAGTATTTT. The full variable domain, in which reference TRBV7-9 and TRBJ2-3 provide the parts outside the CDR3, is DTGVSQNPRHKITKRGQNVTFRCDPISEHNRLYWYRQTLGQGPEFLTYFQNEAQLEKSRLLSDRFSAERPKGSFSTLEIQRTEQGDSAMYLCASSFPNTGGRGTDTQYFGPGTRLTVL.

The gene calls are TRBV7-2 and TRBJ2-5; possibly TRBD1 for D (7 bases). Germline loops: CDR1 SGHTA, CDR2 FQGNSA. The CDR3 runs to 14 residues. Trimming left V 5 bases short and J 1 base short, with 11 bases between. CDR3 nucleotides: TGTGCCAGCAGCCCGCAGGGGGGCCAAGAGACCCAGTACTTC. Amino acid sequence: CASSPQGGQETQYF.

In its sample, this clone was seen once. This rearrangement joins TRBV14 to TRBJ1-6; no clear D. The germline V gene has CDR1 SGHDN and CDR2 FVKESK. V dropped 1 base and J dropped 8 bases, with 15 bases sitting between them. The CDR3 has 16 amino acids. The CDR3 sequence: CASSQARGITYSPLHF. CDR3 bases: TGTGCCAGCAGCCAAGCGAGAGGCATTACCTATTCACCCCTCCACTTT.

The CDR3 region is CASPGSPTGLVGTF. The DNA of the CDR3 is TGTGCCAGCCCGGGGTCCCCGACAGGGCTCGTAGGGACCTTC. The chain recombines TRBV2 with TRBJ1-2, with 7 positions matching TRBD1. The CDR3 extends over 14 amino acids. V shed 8 bases and J 14 bases; nucleotides not matched to a gene: 20. The germline gives CDR1 SNHLY, CDR2 FYNNEI.

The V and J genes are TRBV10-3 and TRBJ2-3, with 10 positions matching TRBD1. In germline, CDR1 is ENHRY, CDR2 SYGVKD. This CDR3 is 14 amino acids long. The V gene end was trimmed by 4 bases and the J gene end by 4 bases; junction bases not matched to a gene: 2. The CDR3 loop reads CAISGDRGPDTQYF. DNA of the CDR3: TGTGCCATCAGTGGAGACAGGGGGCCAGATACGCAGTATTTT.

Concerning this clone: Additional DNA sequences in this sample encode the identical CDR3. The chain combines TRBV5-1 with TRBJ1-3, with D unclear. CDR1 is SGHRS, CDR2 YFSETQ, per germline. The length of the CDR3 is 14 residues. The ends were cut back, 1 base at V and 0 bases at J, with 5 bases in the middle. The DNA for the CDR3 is TGCGCCAGCAGCTTGAGAGGCTCTGGAAACACCATATATTTT. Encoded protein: CASSLRGSGNTIYF.

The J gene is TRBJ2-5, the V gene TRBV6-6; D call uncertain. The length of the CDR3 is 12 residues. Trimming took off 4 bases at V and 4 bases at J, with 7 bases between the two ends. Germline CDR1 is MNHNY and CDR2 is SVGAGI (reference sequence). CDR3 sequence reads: CASSSWGETQYF. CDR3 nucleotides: TGTGCCAGCAGTTCATGGGGAGAGACCCAGTACTTC.

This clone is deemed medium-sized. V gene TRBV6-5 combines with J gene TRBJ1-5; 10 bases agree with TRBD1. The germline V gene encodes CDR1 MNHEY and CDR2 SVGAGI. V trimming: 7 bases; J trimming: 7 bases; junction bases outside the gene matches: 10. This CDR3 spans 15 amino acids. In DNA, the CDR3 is TGTGCCAGCACCCTACACGGACAGGGGGGGCAGCCCCAGCATTTT. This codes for CASTLHGQGGQPQHF.

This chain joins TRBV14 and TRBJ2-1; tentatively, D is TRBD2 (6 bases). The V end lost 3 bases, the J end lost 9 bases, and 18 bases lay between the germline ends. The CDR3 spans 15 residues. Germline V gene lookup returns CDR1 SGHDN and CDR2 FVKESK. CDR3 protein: CASSHVGGLAGEQFF. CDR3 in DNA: TGTGCCAGCAGCCACGTCGGGGGACTCGCTGGTGAGCAGTTCTTC.

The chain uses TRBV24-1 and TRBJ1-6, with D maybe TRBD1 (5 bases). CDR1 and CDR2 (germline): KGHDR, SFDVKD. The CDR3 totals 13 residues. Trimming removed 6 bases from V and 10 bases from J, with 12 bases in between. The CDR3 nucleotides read TGTGCCACCAGTTTGGCGCAGGGATCACCCCTCCACTTT. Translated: CATSLAQGSPLHF.

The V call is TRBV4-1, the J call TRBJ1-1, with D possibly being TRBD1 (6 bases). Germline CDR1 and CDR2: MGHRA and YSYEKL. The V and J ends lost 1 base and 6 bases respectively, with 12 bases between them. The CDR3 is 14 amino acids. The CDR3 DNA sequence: TGCGCCAGCAGCCAAGTCGTACAGGGCTCTGAAGCTTTCTTT. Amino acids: CASSQVVQGSEAFF.